Following are 25 T cell receptor beta chains from one sample sequenced in a study of cytomegalovirus exposure and HLA in healthy donors. Primers for the PCR totalled 60 Vbeta and 13 Jbeta. The assay was immunoSEQ multiplex PCR, and TCRdb's table has in-frame clones only and misses some. Of about 140,000 clones listed, roughly 65% are singletons. What was sequenced was PBMCs. The source of these receptors is a woman between 25 and 40 years old in good health and CMV-seronegative.

This clone was detected only once. The rearrangement joins TRBV10-2 to TRBJ1-1; D gene unclear. V was shortened by 7 bases and J by 0 bases, with 12 bases between the two germline ends. Germline CDR1 and CDR2: WSHSY and SAAADI. The CDR3 runs to 14 residues. CDR3 sequence: CASKVRHMNTEAFF. The CDR3 DNA sequence: TGCGCCAGCAAGGTTAGACATATGAACACTGAAGCTTTCTTT.

The chain uses TRBV7-3 and TRBJ2-1; perhaps TRBD1 as D (7 bases). Trimming left V 5 bases short and J 2 bases short, with 16 bases between. CDR1 SGHTA and CDR2 FQGTGA come from the germline V gene. This CDR3 is built from 16 residues. The CDR3, as DNA: TGTGCCAGCAGCAAGGGGGCGGGAATGGCCTACAATGAGCAGTTCTTC. Amino acid sequence: CASSKGAGMAYNEQFF.

The chain joins TRBV19 to TRBJ1-1; D gene ambiguous. V was clipped by 5 bases and J by 3 bases, with 10 bases between them. The length of the CDR3 is 13 residues. Germline V gives CDR1 LNHDA, CDR2 SQIVND (reference sequence). The CDR3 DNA sequence: TGTGCCAGTAGTCAAGACCGGGACACTGAAGCTTTCTTT. The encoded protein is CASSQDRDTEAFF.

This sequence joins TRBV19 and TRBJ2-5; 10 bases fit TRBD2. The V gene end was trimmed by 8 bases and the J gene end by 0 bases; junction bases not matched to a gene: 6. CDR1 is LNHDA and CDR2 is SQIVND in the germline V gene (reference sequence). The CDR3 consists of 15 residues. As DNA, the CDR3 is TGTGCCAGTTCGAGGACTAGCGGTTACCAAGAGACCCAGTACTTC. Translating it yields CASSRTSGYQETQYF.

V and J are TRBV7-3 and TRBJ2-1; unclear D gene. This CDR3 has 15 residues. Germline V gene data show CDR1 as SGHTA and CDR2 as FQGTGA. Trimming cost V 2 bases and J 0 bases, with 8 bases left between them. In DNA form, the CDR3 reads TGTGCCAGCAGCTTAGCTGGTAGCTCCTACAATGAGCAGTTCTTC. This gives the protein CASSLAGSSYNEQFF.

In its sample, this clone was seen a few times. This chain links TRBV2 with TRBJ2-7; no clear D. V was clipped by 4 bases and J by 0 bases, with 7 bases between them. Germline-derived CDR1 and CDR2 are SNHLY and FYNNEI. This CDR3 has 13 residues. This CDR3 is CASSGVFSYEQYF. DNA of the CDR3: TGTGCCAGCAGTGGAGTTTTCTCCTACGAGCAGTACTTC.

The rearrangement uses TRBV4-1 and TRBJ1-1; perhaps TRBD1 as D (6 bases). The germline V gene encodes CDR1 MGHRA and CDR2 YSYEKL. There are 15 residues in the CDR3. The ends were cut back, 4 bases at V and 4 bases at J, with 16 bases in the middle. In nucleotides, the CDR3 is TGCGCCAGCAGCCCCTACAGGGCGGGTGGCACTGAAGCTTTCTTT. Protein: CASSPYRAGGTEAFF.

The chain carries TRBV9 and TRBJ2-3; a possible D gene is TRBD2 (5 bases). CDR3 length equals 16 residues. V was shortened by 4 bases and J by 2 bases, with 17 bases between the two germline ends. Germline V lookup: CDR1 SGDLS, CDR2 YYNGEE. The CDR3 is CASSQSRRANTDTQYF. The CDR3 nucleotides read TGTGCCAGCAGCCAAAGCCGGCGGGCTAACACAGATACGCAGTATTTT.

The chain has TRBV6-6 and TRBJ1-5; 7 positions match TRBD1. The germline V gene has CDR1 MNHNY and CDR2 SVGAGI (reference sequence). After removal of 5 bases from V and 6 bases from J, the junction contained 7 bases not matched to a gene. CDR3 length: 14 residues. The CDR3 sequence: CASSTTGAGQPQHF. Here the CDR3 DNA reads TGTGCCAGCAGTACTACAGGGGCCGGTCAGCCCCAGCATTTT.

The rearrangement links TRBV9 to TRBJ1-1; a possible D gene is TRBD1 (5 bases). The germline V gene encodes CDR1 SGDLS and CDR2 YYNGEE. CDR3 size: 14 residues. The V end lost 0 bases, the J end lost 4 bases, and 10 bases lay between the germline ends. CDR3 sequence reads: CASSVDQGVTEAFF. The CDR3 DNA sequence: TGTGCCAGCAGCGTAGATCAAGGGGTCACTGAAGCTTTCTTT.

The chain links TRBV27 to TRBJ2-7; D possibly corresponds to TRBD2 (7 bases). The CDR3 totals 13 residues. V lost 3 bases and J 7 bases, leaving 13 bases between the germline ends. Germline CDR1 MNHEY, CDR2 SMNVEV (reference sequence). In nucleotides, the CDR3 is TGTGCCAGCAGTTTCCGAGGGAGGGGGGAGCAGTACTTC. Protein sequence: CASSFRGRGEQYF.

This clone was seen a few times. This rearrangement joins TRBV7-6 to TRBJ1-4; the D gene is possibly TRBD1 (5 bases). CDR1 and CDR2 from the germline V gene are SGHVS and FNYEAQ. V was trimmed by 5 bases and J by 6 bases, leaving 19 bases between them. The CDR3 consists of 16 residues. CDR3 protein: CASSLLMDTAYEKLFF. The CDR3 region has the DNA TGTGCCAGCAGCCTCCTAATGGACACGGCGTATGAAAAACTGTTTTTT.

The chain combines TRBV7-3 with TRBJ2-7; 14 positions agree with TRBD2. Germline-derived CDR1 and CDR2 are SGHTA and FQGTGA. CDR3 length: 15 residues. The junction had 4 bases not matched to a gene; V was cut back by 3 bases and J by 6 bases. Here the CDR3 DNA reads TGTGCCAGCAGCTTCGGGACTAGCGGGAGATCCGAGCAGTACTTC. It translates to CASSFGTSGRSEQYF.

The J gene is TRBJ2-3, the V gene TRBV18; TRBD1 agrees at 8 bases. The V and J ends lost 5 bases and 5 bases, in that order; junction bases with no gene match: 6. CDR3 length equals 14 residues. The germline V gene encodes CDR1 KGHSH and CDR2 LQKENI. The CDR3 here is CASSADRVIDTQYF. In DNA form, the CDR3 reads TGTGCCAGCTCAGCGGACAGGGTAATAGATACGCAGTATTTT.

The chain uses TRBV7-3 and TRBJ2-3; D not certain. V was cut by 1 base and J by 6 bases, with 11 bases left in between. Germline V CDR1 and CDR2: SGHTA, FQGTGA. The length of the CDR3 is 14 residues. DNA for the CDR3: TGTGCCAGCAGCTTAAGGCCTTCCCTGGATACGCAGTATTTT. It yields the protein CASSLRPSLDTQYF.

This chain uses TRBV2 with TRBJ1-5; D possibly corresponds to TRBD1 (5 bases). The CDR3 contains 14 residues. The germline gives CDR1 SNHLY, CDR2 FYNNEI. Between the trimmed V and J ends, which lost 8 bases and 4 bases, there was a span of 15 bases. CDR3 protein: CASETEPFNQPQHF. The CDR3 coding sequence is TGTGCCAGCGAGACAGAACCTTTTAATCAGCCCCAGCATTTT.

This sequence joins TRBV7-3 and TRBJ1-6; the match to TRBD1 covers 7 bases. CDR3 length equals 15 residues. Germline V gives CDR1 SGHTA, CDR2 FQGTGA. V lost 2 bases, J lost 6 bases, and 4 bases stayed unmatched. The CDR3 sequence: CASSLRQGGNSPLHF. CDR3 nucleotide sequence: TGTGCCAGCAGCTTACGGCAGGGGGGTAATTCACCCCTCCACTTT.

The chain joins TRBV5-1 to TRBJ2-6; tentative D call: TRBD2 (6 bases). V was trimmed by 3 bases and J by 1 base, leaving 14 bases between them. Germline V gene sequence: CDR1 SGHRS, CDR2 YFSETQ. This CDR3 has 17 amino acids. The CDR3, as DNA: TGCGCCAGCAGCTACGAGGGGACTGGTTCTGGGGCCAACGTCCTGACTTTC. It yields the protein CASSYEGTGSGANVLTF.

The V and J genes are TRBV10-1 and TRBJ2-7; 8 positions match TRBD2. Germline-derived CDR1 and CDR2 are WNHNN and SYGVQD (reference sequence). V was clipped by 0 bases and J by 3 bases; unmatched bases: 1. This CDR3 has 14 residues. CDR3 nucleotides: TGCGCCAGCAGTGAGTCAAGCGGGGGCTACGAGCAGTACGTC. Protein: CASSESSGGYEQYV.

V is TRBV7-9 and J is TRBJ2-3; TRBD2 matches 7 bases. The CDR3 length is 15 residues. CDR1 and CDR2 (germline): SEHNR, FQNEAQ (reference sequence). J was trimmed by 2 bases and V by 4 bases; bases with no gene match: 6. DNA for the CDR3: TGTGCCAGCAGCTCGTTGACTAGCACCACAGATACGCAGTATTTT. As protein: CASSSLTSTTDTQYF.

CDR3 bases: TGTGCCAGCAGTGAACAAAGGGGAGCGGGCCAAGAGACCCAGTACTTC. Translating gives CASSEQRGAGQETQYF. The chain joins TRBV6-1 to TRBJ2-5; D possibly corresponds to TRBD2 (6 bases). Germline V gene lookup returns CDR1 MNHNS and CDR2 SASEGT. The CDR3 loop spans 16 amino acids. With 2 bases removed from V and 1 base from J, the gap between germline ends came to 14 bases.

The chain joins TRBV4-1 to TRBJ1-4, with a possible D match to TRBD1 (5 bases). The CDR3 covers 19 residues. The germline V gene encodes CDR1 MGHRA and CDR2 YSYEKL. V lost 1 base to trimming and J lost 2 bases, with 20 bases between them. The CDR3 nucleotides read TGCGCCAGCAGCCAAGGCGCGAGCAGCTGGGGCGACACTAATGAAAAACTGTTTTTT. Its protein is CASSQGASSWGDTNEKLFF.

The V gene is TRBV13, the J gene TRBJ1-1; possibly TRBD1 for D (6 bases). CDR1 is PRHDT, CDR2 FYEKMQ, per germline (reference sequence). V lost 5 bases to trimming and J lost 10 bases, with 14 bases between them. The CDR3 is 12 residues long. Here the CDR3 DNA reads TGTGCCAGCAGCACGGCGGGGGCAGGAGCTTTCTTT. Translation: CASSTAGAGAFF. The full variable domain, completed using reference TRBV13 and TRBJ1-1, is AAGVIQSPRHLIKEKRETATLKCYPIPRHDTVYWYQQGPGQDPQFLISFYEKMQSDKGSIPDRFSAQQFSDYHSELNMSSLELGDSALYFCASSTAGAGAFFGQGTRLTVV.

The chain carries TRBV6-5 and TRBJ2-7; 10 positions match TRBD2. The CDR3 has 15 residues. CDR1 and CDR2 from the germline V gene are MNHEY and SVGAGI. The trim removed 5 bases at V and 6 bases at J, leaving 10 bases unmatched. The CDR3 here is CASSTPGLAKREQYF. The CDR3 DNA is TGTGCCAGCAGTACGCCGGGACTAGCGAAGCGCGAGCAGTACTTC.

The chain employs TRBV5-1 and TRBJ2-2; 9 bases match TRBD2. The germline gives CDR1 SGHRS, CDR2 YFSETQ. V dropped 3 bases and J dropped 1; count of bases not matched to a gene: 4. The CDR3 runs to 16 residues. The CDR3 DNA follows: TGCGCCAGCAGCTCTGGACTAGCGAAGAACACCGGGGAGCTGTTTTTT. Its translation is CASSSGLAKNTGELFF.